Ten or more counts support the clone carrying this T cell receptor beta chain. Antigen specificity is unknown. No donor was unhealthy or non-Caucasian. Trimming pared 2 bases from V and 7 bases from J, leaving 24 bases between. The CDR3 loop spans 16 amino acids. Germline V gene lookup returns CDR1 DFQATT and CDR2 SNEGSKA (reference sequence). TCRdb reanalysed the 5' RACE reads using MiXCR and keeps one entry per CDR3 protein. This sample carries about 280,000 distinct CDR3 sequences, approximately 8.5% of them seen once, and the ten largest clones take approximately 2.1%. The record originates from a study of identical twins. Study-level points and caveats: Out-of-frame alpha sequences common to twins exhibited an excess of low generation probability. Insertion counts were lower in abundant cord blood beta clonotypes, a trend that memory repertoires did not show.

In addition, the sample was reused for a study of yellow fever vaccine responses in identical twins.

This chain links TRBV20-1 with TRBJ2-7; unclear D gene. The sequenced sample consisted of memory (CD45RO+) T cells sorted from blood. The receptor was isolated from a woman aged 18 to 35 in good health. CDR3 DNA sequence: TGCAGTGCTAGACCCAGGCAGGTAAAGCGCCTCGGAGAGCAGTACTTC. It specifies CSARPRQVKRLGEQYF.